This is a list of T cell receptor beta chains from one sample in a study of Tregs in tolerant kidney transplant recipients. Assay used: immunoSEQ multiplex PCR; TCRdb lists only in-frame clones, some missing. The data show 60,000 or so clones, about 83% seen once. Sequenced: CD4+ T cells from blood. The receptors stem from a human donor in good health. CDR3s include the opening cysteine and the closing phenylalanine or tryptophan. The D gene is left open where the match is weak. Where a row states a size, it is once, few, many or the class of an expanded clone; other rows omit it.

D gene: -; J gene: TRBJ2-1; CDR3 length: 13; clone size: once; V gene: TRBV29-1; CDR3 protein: CVGGRRLYNEQFF; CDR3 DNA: TGCGTGGGCGGTCGGCGGTTATACAATGAGCAGTTCTTC
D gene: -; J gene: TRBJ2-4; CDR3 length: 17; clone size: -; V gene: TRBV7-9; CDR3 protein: CASSWAENRLGKNIQYF; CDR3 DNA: TGTGCCAGCAGCTGGGCAGAGAACCGTTTGGGGAAAAACATTCAGTACTTC
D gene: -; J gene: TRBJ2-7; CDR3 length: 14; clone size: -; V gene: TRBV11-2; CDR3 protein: CASSLESVSYEQYF; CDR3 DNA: TGTGCCAGCAGCTTAGAATCGGTATCCTACGAGCAGTACTTC
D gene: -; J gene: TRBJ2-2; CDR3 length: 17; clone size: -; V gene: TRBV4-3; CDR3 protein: CASSQDPKGGYVGELFF; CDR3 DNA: TGCGCCAGCAGCCAAGACCCGAAGGGGGGCTATGTCGGGGAGCTGTTTTTT
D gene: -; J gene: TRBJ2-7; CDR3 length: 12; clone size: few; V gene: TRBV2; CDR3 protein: CASSELQGRGYF; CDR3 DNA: TGTGCCAGCAGTGAACTGCAGGGGCGAGGGTACTTC
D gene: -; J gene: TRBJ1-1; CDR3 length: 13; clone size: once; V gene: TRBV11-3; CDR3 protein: CASSLEGVDEAFF; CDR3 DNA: TGTGCCAGCAGCTTAGAGGGGGTGGATGAAGCTTTCTTT
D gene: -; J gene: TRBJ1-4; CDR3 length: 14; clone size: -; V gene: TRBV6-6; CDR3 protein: CASSYAMGPEKLFF; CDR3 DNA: TGTGCCAGCAGTTACGCTATGGGACCTGAAAAACTGTTTTTT
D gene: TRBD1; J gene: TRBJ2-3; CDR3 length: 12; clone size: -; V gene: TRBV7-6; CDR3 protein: CASSPGGDTQYF; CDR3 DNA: TGTGCCAGCAGCCCAGGGGGCGATACGCAGTATTTT
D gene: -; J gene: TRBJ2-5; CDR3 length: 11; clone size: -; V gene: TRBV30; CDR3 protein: CAWSSVETQYF; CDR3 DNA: TGTGCCTGGAGTTCGGTAGAGACCCAGTACTTC
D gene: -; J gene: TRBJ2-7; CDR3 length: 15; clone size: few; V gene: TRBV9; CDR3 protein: CASSVAPEGAYEQYF; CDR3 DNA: TGTGCCAGCAGCGTAGCCCCAGAGGGTGCCTACGAGCAGTACTTC
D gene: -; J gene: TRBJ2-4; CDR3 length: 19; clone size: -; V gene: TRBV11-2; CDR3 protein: CASSLDRSWKAPAKNIQYF; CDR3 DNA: TGTGCCAGCAGCTTAGATCGATCTTGGAAAGCGCCAGCCAAAAACATTCAGTACTTC
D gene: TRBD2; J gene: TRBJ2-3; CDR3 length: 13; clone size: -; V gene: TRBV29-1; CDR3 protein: CSVGTRTADTQYF; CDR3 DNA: TGCAGCGTGGGGACTAGGACGGCAGATACGCAGTATTTT
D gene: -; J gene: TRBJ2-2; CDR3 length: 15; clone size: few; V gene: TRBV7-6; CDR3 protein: CASSGYRAVTGELFF; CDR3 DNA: TGTGCCAGCAGCGGCTACAGGGCTGTAACCGGGGAGCTGTTTTTT
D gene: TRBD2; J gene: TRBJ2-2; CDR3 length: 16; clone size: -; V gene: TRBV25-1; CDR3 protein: CASSRTSGGNTGELFF; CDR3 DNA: TGTGCCAGCAGCCGGACTAGCGGGGGTAACACCGGGGAGCTGTTTTTT
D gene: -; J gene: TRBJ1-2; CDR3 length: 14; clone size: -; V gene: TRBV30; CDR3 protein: CAWSVWGRNYGYTF; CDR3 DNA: TGTGCCTGGAGTGTATGGGGACGGAACTATGGCTACACCTTC
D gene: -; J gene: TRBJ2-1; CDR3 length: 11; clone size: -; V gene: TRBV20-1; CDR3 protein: CSARTYNEQFF; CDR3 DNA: TGCAGTGCTAGGACCTACAATGAGCAGTTCTTC
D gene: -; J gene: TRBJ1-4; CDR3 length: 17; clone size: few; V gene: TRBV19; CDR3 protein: CASSPQGGFTTNEKLFF; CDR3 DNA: TGTGCCAGTAGTCCCCAAGGAGGATTCACAACTAATGAAAAACTGTTTTTT
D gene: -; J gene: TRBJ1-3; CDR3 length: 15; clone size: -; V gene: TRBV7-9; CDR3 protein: CASSLEPLSGNTIYF; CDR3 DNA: TGTGCCAGCAGCTTAGAACCGCTCTCTGGAAACACCATATATTTT
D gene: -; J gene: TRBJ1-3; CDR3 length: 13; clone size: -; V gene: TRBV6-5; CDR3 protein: CASRRSSGNTIYF; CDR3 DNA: TGTGCCAGCAGACGCAGCTCTGGAAACACCATATATTTT
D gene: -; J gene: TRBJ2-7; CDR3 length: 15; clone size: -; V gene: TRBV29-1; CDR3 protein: CSVCSGGNSIYEQYF; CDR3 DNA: TGCAGCGTGTGCTCTGGCGGAAACTCCATCTACGAGCAGTACTTC
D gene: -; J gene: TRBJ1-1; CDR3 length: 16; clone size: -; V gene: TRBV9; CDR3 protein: CASSVVPLGGQAEAFF; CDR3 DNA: TGTGCCAGCAGCGTAGTTCCCCTGGGGGGGCAGGCTGAAGCTTTCTTT
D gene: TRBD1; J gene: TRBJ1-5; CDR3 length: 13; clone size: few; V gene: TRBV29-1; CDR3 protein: CSVADRDYQPQHF; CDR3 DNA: TGCAGCGTGGCGGACAGGGATTATCAGCCCCAGCATTTT
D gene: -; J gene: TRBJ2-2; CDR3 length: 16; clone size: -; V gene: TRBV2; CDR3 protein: CASSFLGPWNTGELFF; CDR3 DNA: TGTGCCAGCAGTTTCCTAGGCCCCTGGAACACCGGGGAGCTGTTTTTT
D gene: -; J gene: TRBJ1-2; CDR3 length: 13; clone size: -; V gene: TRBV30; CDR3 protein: CAWSVGRVGGYTF; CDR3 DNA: TGTGCCTGGAGTGTAGGCAGGGTGGGTGGCTACACCTTC
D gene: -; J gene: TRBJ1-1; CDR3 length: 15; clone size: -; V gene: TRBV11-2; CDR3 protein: CASSDFRIFNTEAFF; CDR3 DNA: TGTGCCAGCAGCGACTTCAGGATATTCAACACTGAAGCTTTCTTT
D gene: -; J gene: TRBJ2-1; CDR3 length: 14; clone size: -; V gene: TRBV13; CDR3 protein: CASSLGALFNEQFF; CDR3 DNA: TGTGCCAGCAGCTTAGGAGCCCTCTTCAATGAGCAGTTCTTC
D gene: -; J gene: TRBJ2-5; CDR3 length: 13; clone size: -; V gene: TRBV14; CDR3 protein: CASSQLGLGTQYF; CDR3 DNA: TGTGCCAGCAGCCAGCTGGGACTTGGGACCCAGTACTTC
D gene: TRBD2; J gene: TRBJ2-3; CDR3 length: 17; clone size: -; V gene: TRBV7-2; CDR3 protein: CASSARLAGGPTDTQYF; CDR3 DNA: TGTGCCAGCAGCGCCCGACTAGCGGGAGGGCCTACAGATACGCAGTATTTT
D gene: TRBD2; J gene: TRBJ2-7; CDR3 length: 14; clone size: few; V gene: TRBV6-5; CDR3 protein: CASQRLAGVHEQYF; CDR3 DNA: TGTGCCAGCCAAAGACTAGCGGGAGTTCACGAGCAGTACTTC
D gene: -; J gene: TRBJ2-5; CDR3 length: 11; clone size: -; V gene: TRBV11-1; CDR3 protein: CASSFMETQYF; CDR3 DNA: TGTGCCAGCAGCTTCATGGAGACCCAGTACTTC
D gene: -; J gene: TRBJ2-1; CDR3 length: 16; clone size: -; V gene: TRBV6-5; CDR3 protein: CASSYFGAGRANEQFF; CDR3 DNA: TGTGCCAGCAGTTACTTCGGAGCGGGCAGGGCCAATGAGCAGTTCTTC
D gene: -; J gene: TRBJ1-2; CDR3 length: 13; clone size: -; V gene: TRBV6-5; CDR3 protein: CASSEASNYGYTF; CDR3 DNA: TGTGCCAGCAGTGAGGCCAGCAACTATGGCTACACCTTC
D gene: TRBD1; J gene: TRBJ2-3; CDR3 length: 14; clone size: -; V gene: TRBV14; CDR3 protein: CASSQFQGADTQYF; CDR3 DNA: TGTGCCAGCAGCCAATTCCAGGGGGCTGATACGCAGTATTTT
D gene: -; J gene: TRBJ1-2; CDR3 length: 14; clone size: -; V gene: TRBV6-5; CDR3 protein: CASSYYWGDDGYTF; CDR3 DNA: TGTGCCAGCAGTTACTACTGGGGGGACGATGGCTACACCTTC
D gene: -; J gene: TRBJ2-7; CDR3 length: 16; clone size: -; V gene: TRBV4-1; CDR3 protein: CASSLTGPPGTYEQYF; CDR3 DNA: TGCGCCAGCAGCCTGACGGGCCCACCGGGCACCTACGAGCAGTACTTC
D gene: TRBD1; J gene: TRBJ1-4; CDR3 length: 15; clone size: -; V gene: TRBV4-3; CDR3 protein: CASSQAGTGDEKLFF; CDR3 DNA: TGCGCCAGCAGCCAGGCCGGGACAGGGGATGAAAAACTGTTTTTT
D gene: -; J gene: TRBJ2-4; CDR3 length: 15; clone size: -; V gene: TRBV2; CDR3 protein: CASSERVLAKNIQYF; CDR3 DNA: TGTGCCAGCAGTGAAAGAGTACTAGCCAAAAACATTCAGTACTTC
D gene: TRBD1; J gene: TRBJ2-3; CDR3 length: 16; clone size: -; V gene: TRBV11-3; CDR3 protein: CASSFGLQGGNQPQYF; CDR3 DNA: TGTGCCAGCAGCTTCGGGTTACAGGGGGGCAATCAGCCCCAGTATTTT
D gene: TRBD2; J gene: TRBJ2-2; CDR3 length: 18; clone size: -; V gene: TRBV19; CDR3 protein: CASNPRGLAYANTGELFF; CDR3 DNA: TGTGCCAGTAACCCAAGGGGACTAGCCTATGCGAACACCGGGGAGCTGTTTTTT
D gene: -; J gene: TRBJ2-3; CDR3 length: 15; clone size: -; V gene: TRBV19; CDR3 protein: CASSMLEGITDTQYF; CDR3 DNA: TGTGCCAGTAGTATGCTGGAGGGGATCACAGATACGCAGTATTTT
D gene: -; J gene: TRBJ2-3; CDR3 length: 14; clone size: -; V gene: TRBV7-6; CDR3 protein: CASSLLLHTDTQYF; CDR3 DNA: TGTGCCAGCAGCTTGTTACTCCACACAGATACGCAGTATTTT
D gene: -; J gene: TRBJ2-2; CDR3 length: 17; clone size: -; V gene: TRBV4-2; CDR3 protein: CASSQDWGGQNTGELFF; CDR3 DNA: TGTGCCAGCAGCCAAGATTGGGGCGGGCAGAACACCGGGGAGCTGTTTTTT
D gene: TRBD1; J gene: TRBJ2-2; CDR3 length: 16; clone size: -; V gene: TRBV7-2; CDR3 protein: CASSFGGTGATGELFF; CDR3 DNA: TGTGCCAGCAGCTTTGGCGGGACAGGGGCCACCGGGGAGCTGTTTTTT
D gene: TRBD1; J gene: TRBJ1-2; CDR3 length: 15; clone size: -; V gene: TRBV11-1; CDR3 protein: CASSPTKIGTGGYTF; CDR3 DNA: TGTGCCAGCAGCCCTACTAAGATAGGGACAGGAGGCTACACCTTC
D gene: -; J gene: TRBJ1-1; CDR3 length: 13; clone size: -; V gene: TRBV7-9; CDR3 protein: CATAGTQNTEAFF; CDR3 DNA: TGTGCCACCGCCGGGACCCAGAACACTGAAGCTTTCTTT
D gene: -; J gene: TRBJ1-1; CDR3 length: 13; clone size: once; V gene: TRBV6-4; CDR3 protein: CASSVGSNTEAFF; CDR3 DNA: TGTGCCAGCAGTGTTGGTTCCAACACTGAAGCTTTCTTT
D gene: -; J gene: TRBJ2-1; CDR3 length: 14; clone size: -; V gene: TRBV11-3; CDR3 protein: CASSLVQGPNEQFF; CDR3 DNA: TGTGCCAGCAGCTTAGTGCAAGGGCCCAATGAGCAGTTCTTC
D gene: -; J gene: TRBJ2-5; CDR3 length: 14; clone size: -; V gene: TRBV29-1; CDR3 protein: CSGTPWTRQETQYF; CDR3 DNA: TGCAGCGGGACACCTTGGACACGACAAGAGACCCAGTACTTC
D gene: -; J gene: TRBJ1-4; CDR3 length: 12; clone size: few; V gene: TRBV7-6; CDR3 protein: CASANPPGHLFF; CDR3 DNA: TGTGCCAGCGCGAACCCCCCAGGACACCTGTTTTTT
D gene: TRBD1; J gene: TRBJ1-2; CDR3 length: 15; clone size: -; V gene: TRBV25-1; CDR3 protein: CASSGTGAASYGYTF; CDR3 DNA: TGTGCCAGCAGTGGGACAGGGGCGGCGTCCTATGGCTACACCTTC
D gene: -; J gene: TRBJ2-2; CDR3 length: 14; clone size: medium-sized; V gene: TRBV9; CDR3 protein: CASSVDGGTGELFF; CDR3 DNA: TGTGCCAGCAGCGTAGACGGAGGCACCGGGGAGCTGTTTTTT
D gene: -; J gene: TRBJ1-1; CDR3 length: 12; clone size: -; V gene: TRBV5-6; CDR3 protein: CASSFSSLEAFF; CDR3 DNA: TGTGCCAGCAGCTTCAGCTCCTTGGAAGCTTTCTTT
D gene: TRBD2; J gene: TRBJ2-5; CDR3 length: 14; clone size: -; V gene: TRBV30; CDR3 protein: CAWTGRGREETQYF; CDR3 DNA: TGTGCCTGGACTGGGAGAGGGAGGGAGGAGACCCAGTACTTC
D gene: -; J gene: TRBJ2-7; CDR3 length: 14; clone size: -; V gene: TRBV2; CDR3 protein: CASSVRAVSYEQYF; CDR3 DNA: TGTGCCAGCAGTGTTCGGGCAGTCTCCTACGAGCAGTACTTC